Below, 3 T cell receptor beta chains from the same sample are listed, as sequenced in a study of cytomegalovirus exposure and HLA in healthy donors. The PCR made use of 60 Vbeta and 13 Jbeta primers. Assay used: immunoSEQ multiplex PCR; TCRdb lists only in-frame clones, some missing. The sample includes about 95,000 clones, about three quarters of them seen just once. Specimen: PBMCs. All receptors come from a woman in her forties or fifties in good health and CMV-seropositive.

The chain has TRBV4-1 and TRBJ2-1; the match to TRBD2 covers 12 bases. After removal of 1 base from V and 6 bases from J, the junction contained 4 bases not matched to a gene. CDR3 size: 16 residues. Germline assignment: CDR1 MGHRA and CDR2 YSYEKL. The CDR3 region is CASSQGTSGKGNEQFF. The CDR3 coding sequence is TGCGCCAGCAGCCAAGGGACTAGCGGGAAAGGCAATGAGCAGTTCTTC.

The chain couples TRBV18 to TRBJ1-1; D may be TRBD1 (5 bases). From germline, CDR1 is KGHSH and CDR2 LQKENI. Trimming stripped 0 bases from V and 1 base from J, with 18 bases between. The CDR3 contains 18 residues. The CDR3 here is CASSPPPQRGLWNTEAFF. In DNA form, the CDR3 reads TGTGCCAGCTCACCACCACCACAGAGGGGACTTTGGAACACTGAAGCTTTCTTT.

The chain couples TRBV11-1 to TRBJ2-3; TRBD2 aligns across 10 bases. CDR1 and CDR2 from the germline V gene are SGHAT and FQDESV (reference sequence). The CDR3 is made up of 19 amino acids. Trimming removed 5 bases from V and 9 bases from J; junction bases left unmatched: 23. Here the CDR3 DNA reads TGTGCCAGCAGCCCGAGGGCCGAACAGCGGGAGGGTCCAATTGGGACGCAGTATTTT. This sequence encodes CASSPRAEQREGPIGTQYF.